A selection of T cell receptor beta chains follows, all from one sample in a study of control samples from healthy donors and cancer patients. Measured with immunoSEQ multiplex PCR; TCRdb has only the in-frame clones, and not every one. The sample has about 71,000 clones, under 90% seen once. Material: PBMCs. These receptors all come from a man in his 60s with lung cancer. The CDR3 runs from the conserved cysteine through the conserved F or W. The order of the fields is clone size, V gene, D gene, J gene, CDR3 protein, CDR3 DNA. D genes are given only for firm matches. Not every row has a clone size; where given, it reads once, few, many or a size class.

clone_size: .; v_call: TRBV6-6; d_call: .; j_call: TRBJ2-7; cdr3_aa: CASSPTGPSSYEQYF; cdr3_nt: TGTGCCAGCAGTCCGACAGGACCAAGCTCCTACGAGCAGTACTTC
clone_size: once; v_call: TRBV5-1; d_call: .; j_call: TRBJ1-1; cdr3_aa: CASSLTGENTEAFF; cdr3_nt: TGCGCCAGCAGCCTCACAGGCGAGAACACTGAAGCTTTCTTT
clone_size: once; v_call: TRBV3-1/TRBV3-2; d_call: .; j_call: TRBJ2-1; cdr3_aa: CASSQASTNEQFF; cdr3_nt: TGTGCCAGCAGCCAAGCCAGCACGAATGAGCAGTTCTTC
clone_size: .; v_call: TRBV7-2; d_call: .; j_call: TRBJ1-5; cdr3_aa: CASSYRGGDQPQHF; cdr3_nt: TGTGCCAGCAGCTACCGGGGGGGGGACCAGCCCCAGCATTTT
clone_size: .; v_call: TRBV25-1; d_call: TRBD2; j_call: TRBJ2-5; cdr3_aa: CASSDFRTGGETQYF; cdr3_nt: TGTGCCAGCAGTGATTTTCGGACGGGGGGGGAGACCCAGTACTTC
clone_size: .; v_call: TRBV30; d_call: TRBD1; j_call: TRBJ2-6; cdr3_aa: CAWSVTGAGANVLTF; cdr3_nt: TGTGCCTGGAGTGTAACAGGGGCTGGGGCCAACGTCCTGACTTTC
clone_size: once; v_call: TRBV6-6; d_call: TRBD1; j_call: TRBJ1-5; cdr3_aa: CASSRVGPGQGNQPQHF; cdr3_nt: TGTGCCAGCAGTCGCGTAGGCCCGGGACAGGGCAATCAGCCCCAGCATTTT
clone_size: .; v_call: TRBV14; d_call: .; j_call: TRBJ1-1; cdr3_aa: CASSQDSPSVLNTEAFF; cdr3_nt: TGTGCCAGCAGCCAAGATTCCCCCAGCGTACTGAACACTGAAGCTTTCTTT
clone_size: once; v_call: TRBV13; d_call: TRBD1; j_call: TRBJ1-4; cdr3_aa: CASSLGQGREKLFF; cdr3_nt: TGTGCCAGCAGCCTCGGACAGGGTCGGGAAAAACTGTTTTTT
clone_size: once; v_call: TRBV18; d_call: .; j_call: TRBJ1-1; cdr3_aa: CASSKQGGGAEAFF; cdr3_nt: TGTGCCAGCTCAAAACAGGGAGGCGGGGCTGAAGCTTTCTTT
clone_size: .; v_call: TRBV6-1; d_call: .; j_call: TRBJ1-4; cdr3_aa: CASSEVAGAGEKLFF; cdr3_nt: TGTGCCAGCAGTGAAGTGGCAGGGGCAGGAGAAAAACTGTTTTTT
clone_size: .; v_call: TRBV5-4; d_call: TRBD2; j_call: TRBJ2-7; cdr3_aa: CASSLALSGAYEQYF; cdr3_nt: TGTGCCAGCAGCTTGGCCTTAAGCGGGGCCTACGAGCAGTACTTC
clone_size: .; v_call: TRBV9; d_call: TRBD2; j_call: TRBJ2-2; cdr3_aa: CASSKKKGLAGAGELFF; cdr3_nt: TGTGCCAGCAGTAAGAAAAAGGGACTAGCGGGGGCCGGGGAGCTGTTTTTT
clone_size: .; v_call: TRBV19; d_call: TRBD1; j_call: TRBJ1-5; cdr3_aa: CASTDRGFYQPQHF; cdr3_nt: TGTGCCAGTACCGACAGGGGCTTTTATCAGCCCCAGCATTTT